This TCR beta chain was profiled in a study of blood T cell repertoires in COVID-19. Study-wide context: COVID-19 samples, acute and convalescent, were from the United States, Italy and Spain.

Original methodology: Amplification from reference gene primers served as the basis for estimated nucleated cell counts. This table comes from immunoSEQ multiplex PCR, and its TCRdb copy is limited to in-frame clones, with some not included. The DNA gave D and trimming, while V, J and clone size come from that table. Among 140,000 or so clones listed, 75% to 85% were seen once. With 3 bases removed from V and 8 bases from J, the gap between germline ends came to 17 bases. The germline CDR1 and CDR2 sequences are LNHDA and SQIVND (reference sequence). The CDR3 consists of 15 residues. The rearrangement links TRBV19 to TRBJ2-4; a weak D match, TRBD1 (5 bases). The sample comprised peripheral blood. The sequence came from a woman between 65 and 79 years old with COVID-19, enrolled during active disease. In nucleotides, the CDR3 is TGTGCCAGTAGTATGGTCGGCAGGGCATGGGACATTCAGTACTTC. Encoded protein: CASSMVGRAWDIQYF.